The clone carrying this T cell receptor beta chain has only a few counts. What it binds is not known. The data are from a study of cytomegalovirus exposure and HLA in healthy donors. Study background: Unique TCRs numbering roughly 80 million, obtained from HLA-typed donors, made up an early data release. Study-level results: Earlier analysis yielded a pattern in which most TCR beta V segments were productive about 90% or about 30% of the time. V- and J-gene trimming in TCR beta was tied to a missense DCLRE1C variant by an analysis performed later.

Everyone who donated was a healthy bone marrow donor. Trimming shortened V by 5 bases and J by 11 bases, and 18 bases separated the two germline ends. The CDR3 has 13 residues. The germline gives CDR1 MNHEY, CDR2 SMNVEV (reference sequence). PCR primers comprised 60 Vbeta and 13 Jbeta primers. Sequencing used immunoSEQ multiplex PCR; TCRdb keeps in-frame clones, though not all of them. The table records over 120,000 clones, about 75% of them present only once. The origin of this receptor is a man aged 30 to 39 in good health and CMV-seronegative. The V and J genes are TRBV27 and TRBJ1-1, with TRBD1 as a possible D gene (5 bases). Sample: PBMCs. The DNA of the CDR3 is TGTGCCAGCAGTACCCGGGGGGGGAATGAGGCTTTCTTT. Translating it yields CASSTRGGNEAFF.